The rows below give T cell receptor beta chains drawn from one sample of a study of cytomegalovirus exposure and HLA in healthy donors. Data came from immunoSEQ multiplex PCR; TCRdb stores just in-frame clones and leaves some out. The table has a few hundred thousand clones, roughly 85% seen once. Source material: PBMCs. The receptors come from a woman aged 18-30 years in good health and CMV-seronegative. The CDR3 runs from the conserved cysteine through the conserved F or W. A D gene is named only where the DNA matches it firmly. Size is omitted from some rows. Given values are once, few, many or a class for expanded clones.

cdr3_nt: TGTGCCAGCAGTTTAGGAGGACAGGGGGCCGGGGAGCTGTTTTTT; cdr3_aa: CASSLGGQGAGELFF; d_call: TRBD1; clone_size: .; v_call: TRBV28; j_call: TRBJ2-2
cdr3_nt: TGTGCCAGCAGGGACAGGGGGCCGGCAGCTTTCTTT; cdr3_aa: CASRDRGPAAFF; d_call: TRBD1; clone_size: .; v_call: TRBV28; j_call: TRBJ1-1
cdr3_nt: TGTGCCAGCAGGGCAGGGGAGAATTCACCCCTCCACTTT; cdr3_aa: CASRAGENSPLHF; d_call: .; clone_size: .; v_call: TRBV7-9; j_call: TRBJ1-6
cdr3_nt: TGTGCCAGCAGCTCCGGACTAGGAAGAAATGACGAGCAGTACTTC; cdr3_aa: CASSSGLGRNDEQYF; d_call: TRBD2; clone_size: .; v_call: TRBV7-9; j_call: TRBJ2-7
cdr3_nt: TGTGCCAGCACCTCGGCTAGCGGGAGTACAGATACGCAGTATTTT; cdr3_aa: CASTSASGSTDTQYF; d_call: TRBD2; clone_size: .; v_call: TRBV9; j_call: TRBJ2-3
cdr3_nt: TGCGCCAGCAGCCTGACCGGGACAGAGGCTTTCTTT; cdr3_aa: CASSLTGTEAFF; d_call: TRBD1; clone_size: .; v_call: TRBV4-1; j_call: TRBJ1-1
cdr3_nt: TGTGCCAGCAGTTTAACGGGACAGGGACATGGCTACACCTTC; cdr3_aa: CASSLTGQGHGYTF; d_call: TRBD1; clone_size: few; v_call: TRBV28; j_call: TRBJ1-2
cdr3_nt: TGCGCCAGCAGCACGAGCGGGGGCTACAATGAGCAGTTCTTC; cdr3_aa: CASSTSGGYNEQFF; d_call: TRBD2; clone_size: .; v_call: TRBV5-1; j_call: TRBJ2-1
cdr3_nt: TGTGCCAGCAGCATCGGGACTAGCGGGGCCCTTTCCTACAATGAGCAGTTCTTC; cdr3_aa: CASSIGTSGALSYNEQFF; d_call: TRBD2; clone_size: .; v_call: TRBV9; j_call: TRBJ2-1
cdr3_nt: TGTGCCAGCAGCGCAGCACAGGGACCCCTCCACTTT; cdr3_aa: CASSAAQGPLHF; d_call: .; clone_size: .; v_call: TRBV9; j_call: TRBJ1-6
cdr3_nt: TGTGCCTGGGACCCCGGGCTAGCGGGAGCCACCTACGAGCAGTACTTC; cdr3_aa: CAWDPGLAGATYEQYF; d_call: TRBD2; clone_size: .; v_call: TRBV30; j_call: TRBJ2-7
cdr3_nt: TGTGCCAGCAGCGGGACTAGCGGGACGGATACGCAGTATTTT; cdr3_aa: CASSGTSGTDTQYF; d_call: TRBD2; clone_size: .; v_call: TRBV27; j_call: TRBJ2-3
cdr3_nt: TGTGCCAGTAGTATAGCCGGGATTTTTAATTCACCCCTCCACTTT; cdr3_aa: CASSIAGIFNSPLHF; d_call: .; clone_size: .; v_call: TRBV19; j_call: TRBJ1-6
cdr3_nt: TGTGCCAGCACCTACCCGGGGGGCAACACTGAAGCTTTCTTT; cdr3_aa: CASTYPGGNTEAFF; d_call: .; clone_size: few; v_call: TRBV5-4; j_call: TRBJ1-1
cdr3_nt: TGTGCCAGCAGCTTAGGGACAGGCCCTCGGGTGGCCCAGTACTTC; cdr3_aa: CASSLGTGPRVAQYF; d_call: TRBD1; clone_size: .; v_call: TRBV7-7; j_call: TRBJ2-5
cdr3_nt: TGTGCCAGCAGTTCACCTTTAACTGGGGGCCCAATCGCGAACACCGGGGAGCTGTTTTTT; cdr3_aa: CASSSPLTGGPIANTGELFF; d_call: .; clone_size: .; v_call: TRBV28; j_call: TRBJ2-2
cdr3_nt: TGTGCCAGCAGAGCTACAGGGGTTGGCAAAAACATTCAGTACTTC; cdr3_aa: CASRATGVGKNIQYF; d_call: TRBD1; clone_size: .; v_call: TRBV6-1; j_call: TRBJ2-4
cdr3_nt: TGTGCCAGCAGCCTGGGGCATTTGAGCAATCAGCCCCAGCATTTT; cdr3_aa: CASSLGHLSNQPQHF; d_call: .; clone_size: .; v_call: TRBV5-6; j_call: TRBJ1-5
cdr3_nt: TGTGCCAGCAGCCAACGCCGGGACAGAGCCTACGAGCAGTACTTC; cdr3_aa: CASSQRRDRAYEQYF; d_call: TRBD1; clone_size: .; v_call: TRBV7-8; j_call: TRBJ2-7
cdr3_nt: TGTGCCAGCAGCAAAGAACCCGCCCAAAGGGGCGCAGCGGAGACCCAGTACTTC; cdr3_aa: CASSKEPAQRGAAETQYF; d_call: .; clone_size: .; v_call: TRBV21-1; j_call: TRBJ2-5
cdr3_nt: TGTGCCAGCTCACCTCCTTTCGGTGCAGGGGACCCATCTGAAAAACTGTTTTTT; cdr3_aa: CASSPPFGAGDPSEKLFF; d_call: .; clone_size: .; v_call: TRBV18; j_call: TRBJ1-4
cdr3_nt: TGCGCCAGCCCGCCCCAGGGGCCGCAAGAGACCCAGTACTTC; cdr3_aa: CASPPQGPQETQYF; d_call: .; clone_size: once; v_call: TRBV23-1; j_call: TRBJ2-5